This T cell receptor beta chain was sequenced for a study of control samples from healthy donors and cancer patients. Profiled with immunoSEQ multiplex PCR; TCRdb holds only in-frame clones, not every one. The repertoire holds around 250,000 clones, around 80% seen once, with roughly 13% in the top ten. Many counts were recorded for this clone. This clonotype was obtained from an older woman with lung cancer. Sequencing was performed on PBMCs.

CDR3 DNA: TGCACCCCGGGAGGGGCTGAAGCTTTCTTT. It encodes CTPGGAEAFF. V is TRBV20-1 and J is TRBJ1-1, with D maybe TRBD1 (5 bases). Germline V gene data show CDR1 as DFQATT and CDR2 as SNEGSKA (reference sequence). The CDR3 runs to 10 residues.